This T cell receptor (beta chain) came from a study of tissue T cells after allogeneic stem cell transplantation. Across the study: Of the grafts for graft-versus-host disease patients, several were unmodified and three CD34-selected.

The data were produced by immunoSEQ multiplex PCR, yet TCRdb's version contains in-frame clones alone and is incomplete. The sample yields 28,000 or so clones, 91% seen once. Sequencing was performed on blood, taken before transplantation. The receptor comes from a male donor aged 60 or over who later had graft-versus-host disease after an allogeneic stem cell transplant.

This CDR3 reads CASRVSGEQFF. The CDR3 bases are TGTGCCAGCAGGGTCTCGGGTGAGCAGTTCTTC. The chain carries TRBV28 and TRBJ2-1; no clear D gene. V was trimmed by 6 bases and J by 9 bases, leaving 9 bases between them. The CDR3 extends over 11 amino acids. CDR1 is MDHEN and CDR2 is SYDVKM in the germline V gene.